The present TCR beta chain was sequenced within a study of cytomegalovirus exposure and HLA in healthy donors. This CDR3 spans 14 amino acids. Primers included in the PCR were 60 Vbeta and 13 Jbeta primers. The table came from immunoSEQ multiplex PCR; TCRdb's copy has only in-frame clones and leaves some out. In the table there are around 120,000 clones, 73% of which are singletons. The sequence was collected from a middle-aged woman in good health and CMV-seronegative. The sequenced sample was PBMCs. The chain combines TRBV21-1 with TRBJ2-7; the table's D call TRBD2 went unverified against the DNA. TRBV21-1 is assigned pseudogene status. For the CDR3, the DNA is TGTGCCAGCAGCAGGCGGGAGGGGTCAGAAGAGCAGTACTTC. It codes for CASSRREGSEEQYF.